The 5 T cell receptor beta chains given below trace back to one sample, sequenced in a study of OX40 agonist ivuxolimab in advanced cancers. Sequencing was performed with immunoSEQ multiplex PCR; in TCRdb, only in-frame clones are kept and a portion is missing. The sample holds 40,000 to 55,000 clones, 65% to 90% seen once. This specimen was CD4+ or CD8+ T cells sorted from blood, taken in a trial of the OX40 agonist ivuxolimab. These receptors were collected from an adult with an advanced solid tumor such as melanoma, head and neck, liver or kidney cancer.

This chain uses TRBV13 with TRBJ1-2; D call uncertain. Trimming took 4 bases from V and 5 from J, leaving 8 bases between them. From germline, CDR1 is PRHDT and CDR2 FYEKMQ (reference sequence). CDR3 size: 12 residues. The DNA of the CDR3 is TGTGCCAGCAGCTCAGGACGGTATGGCTACACCTTC. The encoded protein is CASSSGRYGYTF.

The CDR3 region is CASSLLAGQETQYF. The CDR3 bases are TGTGCCAGCAGTCTACTAGCGGGCCAAGAGACCCAGTACTTC. The J gene is TRBJ2-5, the V gene TRBV6-5; 9 nucleotides align to TRBD2. In germline, CDR1 is MNHEY, CDR2 SVGAGI. V dropped 5 bases and J dropped 1; count of bases not matched to a gene: 2. CDR3 length equals 14 residues.

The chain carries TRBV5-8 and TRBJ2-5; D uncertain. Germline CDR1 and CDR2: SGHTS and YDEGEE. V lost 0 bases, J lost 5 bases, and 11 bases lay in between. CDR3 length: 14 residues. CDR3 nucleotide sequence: TGTGCCAGCAGCTTGGATCTGGGATCGGAGACCCAGTACTTC. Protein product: CASSLDLGSETQYF.

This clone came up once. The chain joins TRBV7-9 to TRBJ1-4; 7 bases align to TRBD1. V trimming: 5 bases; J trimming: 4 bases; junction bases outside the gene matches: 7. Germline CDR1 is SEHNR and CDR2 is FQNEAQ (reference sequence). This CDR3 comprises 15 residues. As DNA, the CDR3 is TGTGCCAGCAGCCTGAGCACAGGGGTTAATGAAAAACTGTTTTTT. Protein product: CASSLSTGVNEKLFF. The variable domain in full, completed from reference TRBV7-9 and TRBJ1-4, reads DTGVSQNPRHKITKRGQNVTFRCDPISEHNRLYWYRQTLGQGPEFLTYFQNEAQLEKSRLLSDRFSAERPKGSFSTLEIQRTEQGDSAMYLCASSLSTGVNEKLFFGSGTQLSVL.

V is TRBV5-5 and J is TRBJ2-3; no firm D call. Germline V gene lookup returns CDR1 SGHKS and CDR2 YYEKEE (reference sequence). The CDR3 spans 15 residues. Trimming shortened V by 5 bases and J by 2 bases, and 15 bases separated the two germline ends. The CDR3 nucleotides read TGTGCCAGCAGTCGGACCCCGCTCGCCACAGATACGCAGTATTTT. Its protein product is CASSRTPLATDTQYF.